The present T cell receptor (beta chain) was sequenced within a study of T cells expressing NK-cell markers. After re-calling the 5' RACE reads, TCRdb lists one entry per CDR3 protein, DNA absent. The specimen's table records 500,000 to 700,000 distinct CDR3 sequences. This CDR3 comprises 14 residues. Germline loops: CDR1 DFQATT, CDR2 SNEGSKA (reference sequence). The TCR originated in a man aged 18 to 29 in good health. The sample was blood T cells: a sorted CD56 or NKG2C T cell subset, CD4+ or CD8+ T cells, or bulk PBMC T cells (not recorded which). V and J are TRBV20-1 and TRBJ2-7; the TRBD2 assignment by TCRdb is unverifiable without DNA. This CDR3 reads CSAYPGTRTYEQYF.